This T cell receptor beta chain is drawn from a study of blood T cell repertoires in COVID-19. Study as a whole: Researchers got acute and convalescent COVID-19 samples from the United States, Italy and Spain. Sources were T cells, B-cell-depleted T cells, or PBMCs; the material itself was cDNA or gDNA.

CDR3 size: 14 residues. V was pared by 3 bases and J by 4 bases, with 12 bases between. The germline V gene has CDR1 SQVTM and CDR2 ANQGSEA. Repertoires were generated with immunoSEQ multiplex PCR, while TCRdb's copy carries only in-frame clones and drops some. The sample includes some 48,000 clones, around 84% of them seen just once. Only one count was recorded for this clone. The sequence was obtained from a human donor in a cohort sampled during active COVID-19. The sequenced sample consisted of peripheral blood. V is TRBV29-1 and J is TRBJ1-4; D uncertain. CDR3: CSVDPEGFNEKLFF. Written as DNA, the CDR3 is TGCAGCGTTGATCCCGAGGGTTTTAATGAAAAACTGTTTTTT.